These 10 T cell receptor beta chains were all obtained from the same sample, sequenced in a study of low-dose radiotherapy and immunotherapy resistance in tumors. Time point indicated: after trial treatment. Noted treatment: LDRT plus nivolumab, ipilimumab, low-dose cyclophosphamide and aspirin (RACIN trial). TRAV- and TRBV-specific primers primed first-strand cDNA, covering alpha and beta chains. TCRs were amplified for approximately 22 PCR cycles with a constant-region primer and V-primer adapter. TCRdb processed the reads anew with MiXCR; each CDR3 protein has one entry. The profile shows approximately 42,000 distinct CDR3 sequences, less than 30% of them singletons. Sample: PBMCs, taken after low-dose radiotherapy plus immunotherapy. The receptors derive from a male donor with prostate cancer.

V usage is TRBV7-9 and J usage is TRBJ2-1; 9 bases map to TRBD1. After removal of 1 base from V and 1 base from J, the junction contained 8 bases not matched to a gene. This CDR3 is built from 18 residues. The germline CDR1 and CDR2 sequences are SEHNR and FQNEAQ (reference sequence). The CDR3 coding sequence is TGTGCCAGCAGCTTAGGAACCGGGACAGGGTTATCCTACAATGAGCAGTTCTTC. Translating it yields CASSLGTGTGLSYNEQFF.

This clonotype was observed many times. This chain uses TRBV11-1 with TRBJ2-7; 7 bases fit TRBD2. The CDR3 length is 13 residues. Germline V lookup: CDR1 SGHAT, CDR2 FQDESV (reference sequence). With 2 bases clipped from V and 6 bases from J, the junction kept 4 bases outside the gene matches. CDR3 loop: CASSLLPGGEQYF. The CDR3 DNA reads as TGTGCCAGCAGCTTACTTCCGGGAGGCGAGCAGTACTTC.

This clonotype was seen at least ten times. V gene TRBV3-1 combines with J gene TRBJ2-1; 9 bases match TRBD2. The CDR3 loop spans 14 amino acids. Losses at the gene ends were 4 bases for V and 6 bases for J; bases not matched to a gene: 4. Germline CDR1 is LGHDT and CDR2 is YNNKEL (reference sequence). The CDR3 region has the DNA TGTGCCAGCAGCCCGCTACTAGCGGGCAATGAGCAGTTCTTC. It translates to CASSPLLAGNEQFF.

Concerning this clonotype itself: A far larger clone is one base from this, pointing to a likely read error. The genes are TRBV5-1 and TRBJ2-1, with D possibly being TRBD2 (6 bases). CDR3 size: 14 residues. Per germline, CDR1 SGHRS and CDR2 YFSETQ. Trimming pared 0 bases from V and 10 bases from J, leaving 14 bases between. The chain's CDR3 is CASSLETREHEQFF. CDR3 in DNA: TGCGCCAGCAGCTTGGAGACTAGAGAGCACGAGCAGTTCTTC.

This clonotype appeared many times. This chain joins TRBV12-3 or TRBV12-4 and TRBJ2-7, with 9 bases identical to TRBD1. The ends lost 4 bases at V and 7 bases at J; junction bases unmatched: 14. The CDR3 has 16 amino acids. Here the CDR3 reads CASSSVNRGLWREQYF. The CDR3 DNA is TGTGCCAGCAGTTCCGTGAACAGGGGGCTTTGGCGAGAGCAGTACTTC.

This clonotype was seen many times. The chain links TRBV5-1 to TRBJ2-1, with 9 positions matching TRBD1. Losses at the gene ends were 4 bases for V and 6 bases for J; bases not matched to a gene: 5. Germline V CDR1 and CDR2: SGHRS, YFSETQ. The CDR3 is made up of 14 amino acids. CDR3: CASSRGQGGNEQFF. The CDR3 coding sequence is TGCGCCAGCAGCAGGGGACAGGGAGGCAATGAGCAGTTCTTC.

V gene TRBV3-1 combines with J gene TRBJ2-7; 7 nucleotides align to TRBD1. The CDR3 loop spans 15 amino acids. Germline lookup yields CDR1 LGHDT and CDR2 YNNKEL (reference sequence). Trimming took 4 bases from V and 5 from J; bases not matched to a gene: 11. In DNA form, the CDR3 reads TGTGCCAGCAGCCTAAAACAGGGGCCTAGGGACGAGCAGTACTTC. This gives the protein CASSLKQGPRDEQYF.

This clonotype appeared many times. The CDR3 loop is CAGGHKNSPLHF. CDR3 bases: TGTGCCGGGGGACACAAGAATTCACCCCTCCACTTT. The chain recombines TRBV3-1 with TRBJ1-6; D may be TRBD1 (6 bases). The germline V and J ends were trimmed by 11 bases and 7 bases, with 12 bases remaining between them. The germline CDR1 and CDR2 sequences are LGHDT and YNNKEL (reference sequence). The CDR3 sequence is 12 residues long.

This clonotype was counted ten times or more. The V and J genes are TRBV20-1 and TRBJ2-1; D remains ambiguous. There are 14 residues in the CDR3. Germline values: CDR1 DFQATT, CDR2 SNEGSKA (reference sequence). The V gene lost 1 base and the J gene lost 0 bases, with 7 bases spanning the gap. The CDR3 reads CSARARSSYNEQFF. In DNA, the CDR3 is TGCAGTGCTAGAGCCAGAAGCTCCTACAATGAGCAGTTCTTC.

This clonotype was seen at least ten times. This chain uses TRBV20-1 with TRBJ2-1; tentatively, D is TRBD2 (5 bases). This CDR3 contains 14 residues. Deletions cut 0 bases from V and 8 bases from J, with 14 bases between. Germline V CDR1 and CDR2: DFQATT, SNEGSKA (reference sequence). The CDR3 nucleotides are TGCAGTGCTAGAGATCTAGCCCGTGTCGATGAGCAGTTCTTC. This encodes CSARDLARVDEQFF.